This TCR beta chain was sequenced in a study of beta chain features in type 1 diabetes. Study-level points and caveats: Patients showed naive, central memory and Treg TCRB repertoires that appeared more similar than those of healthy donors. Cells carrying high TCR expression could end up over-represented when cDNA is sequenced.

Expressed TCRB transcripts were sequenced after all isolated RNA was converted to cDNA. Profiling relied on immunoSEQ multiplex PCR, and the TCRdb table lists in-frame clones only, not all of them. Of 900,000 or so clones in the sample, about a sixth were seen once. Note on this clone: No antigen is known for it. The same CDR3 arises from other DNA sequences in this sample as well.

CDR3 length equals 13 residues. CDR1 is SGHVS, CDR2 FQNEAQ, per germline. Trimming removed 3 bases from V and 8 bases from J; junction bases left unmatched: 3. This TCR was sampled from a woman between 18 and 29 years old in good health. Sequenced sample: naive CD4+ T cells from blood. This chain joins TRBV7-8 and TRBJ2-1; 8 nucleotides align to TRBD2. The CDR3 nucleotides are TGTGCCAGCAGCTTGGGACTAGTTCATGAGCAGTTCTTC. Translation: CASSLGLVHEQFF. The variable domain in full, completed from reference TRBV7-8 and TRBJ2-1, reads GAGVSQSPRYKVAKRGQDVALRCDPISGHVSLFWYQQALGQGPEFLTYFQNEAQLDKSGLPSDRFFAERPEGSVSTLKIQRTQQEDSAVYLCASSLGLVHEQFFGPGTRLTVL.